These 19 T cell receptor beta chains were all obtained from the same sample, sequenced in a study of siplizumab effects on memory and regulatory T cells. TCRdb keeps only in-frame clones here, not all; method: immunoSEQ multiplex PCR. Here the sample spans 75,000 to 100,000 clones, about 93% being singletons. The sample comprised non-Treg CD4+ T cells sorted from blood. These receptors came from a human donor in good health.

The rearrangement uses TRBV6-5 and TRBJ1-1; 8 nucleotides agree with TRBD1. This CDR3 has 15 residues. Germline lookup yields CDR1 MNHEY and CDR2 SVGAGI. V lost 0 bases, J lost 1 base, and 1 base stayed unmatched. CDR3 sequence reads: CASSYSGTGNTEAFF. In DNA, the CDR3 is TGTGCCAGCAGTTACTCAGGGACAGGGAACACTGAAGCTTTCTTT.

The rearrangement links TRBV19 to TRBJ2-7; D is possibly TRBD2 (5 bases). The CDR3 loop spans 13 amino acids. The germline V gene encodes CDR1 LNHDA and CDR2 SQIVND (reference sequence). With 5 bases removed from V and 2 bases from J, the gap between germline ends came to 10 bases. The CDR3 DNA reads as TGTGCCAGTAGTTCCGGGGTAGCCTACGAGCAGTACTTC. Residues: CASSSGVAYEQYF.

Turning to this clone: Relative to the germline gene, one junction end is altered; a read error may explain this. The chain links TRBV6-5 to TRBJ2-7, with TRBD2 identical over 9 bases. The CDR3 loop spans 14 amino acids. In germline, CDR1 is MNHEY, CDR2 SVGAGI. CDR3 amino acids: CASSYSRLAGHSVF. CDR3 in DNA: TGTGCCAGCAGTTACTCGAGGCTAGCGGGACATAGTGTATTC.

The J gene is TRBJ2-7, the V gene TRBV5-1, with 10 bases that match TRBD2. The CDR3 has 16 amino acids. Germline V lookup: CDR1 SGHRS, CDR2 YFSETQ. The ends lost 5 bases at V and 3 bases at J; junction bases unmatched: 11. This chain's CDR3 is CASRVASGSQLYEQYF. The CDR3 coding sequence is TGCGCCAGCAGGGTGGCTAGCGGGAGTCAACTCTACGAGCAGTACTTC.

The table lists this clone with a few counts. The CDR3 sequence is CASRTFKTGGTEAFF. The CDR3 coding sequence is TGTGCCAGCAGGACATTTAAGACAGGGGGCACTGAAGCTTTCTTT. The V call is TRBV5-5, the J call TRBJ1-1; 9 bases fit TRBD1. V lost 5 bases and J lost 4; bases outside the gene matches: 9. Germline loops: CDR1 SGHKS, CDR2 YYEKEE (reference sequence). The CDR3 spans 15 residues.

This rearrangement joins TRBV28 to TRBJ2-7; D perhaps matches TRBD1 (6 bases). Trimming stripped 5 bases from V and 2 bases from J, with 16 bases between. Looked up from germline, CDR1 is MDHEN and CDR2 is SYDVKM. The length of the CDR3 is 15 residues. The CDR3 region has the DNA TGTGCCAGCAGTCCCACAGGGCGCGTGCCCTACGAGCAGTACTTC. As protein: CASSPTGRVPYEQYF.

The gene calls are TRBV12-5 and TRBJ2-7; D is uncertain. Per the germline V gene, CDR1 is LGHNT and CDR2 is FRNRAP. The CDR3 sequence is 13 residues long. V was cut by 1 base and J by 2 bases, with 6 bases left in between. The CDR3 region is CASGLDGPYEQYF. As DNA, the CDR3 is TGTGCTAGTGGTTTGGACGGGCCCTACGAGCAGTACTTC.

The DNA for the CDR3 is TGTGCCAGCAGCTTGGGAGGGGGCGTGACTGAAGCTTTCTTT. This encodes CASSLGGGVTEAFF. This sequence joins TRBV5-4 and TRBJ1-1; 7 bases are a match to TRBD1. The CDR3 is 14 amino acids. V lost 0 bases and J lost 5; bases outside the gene matches: 4. CDR1 SGHNT and CDR2 YYREEE come from the germline V gene (reference sequence).

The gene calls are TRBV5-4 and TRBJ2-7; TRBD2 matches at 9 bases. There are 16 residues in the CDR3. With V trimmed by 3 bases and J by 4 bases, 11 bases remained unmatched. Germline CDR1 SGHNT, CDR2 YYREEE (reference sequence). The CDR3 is CASSSGTSLKLYEQYF. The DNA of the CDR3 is TGTGCCAGCAGCTCGGGGACTAGCTTAAAGCTGTACGAGCAGTACTTC.

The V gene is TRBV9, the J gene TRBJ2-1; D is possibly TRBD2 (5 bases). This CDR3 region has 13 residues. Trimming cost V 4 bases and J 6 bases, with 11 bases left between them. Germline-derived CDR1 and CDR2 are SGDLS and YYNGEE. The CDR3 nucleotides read TGTGCCAGCAGCAGCGGCGGCCGCAATGAGCAGTTCTTC. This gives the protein CASSSGGRNEQFF.

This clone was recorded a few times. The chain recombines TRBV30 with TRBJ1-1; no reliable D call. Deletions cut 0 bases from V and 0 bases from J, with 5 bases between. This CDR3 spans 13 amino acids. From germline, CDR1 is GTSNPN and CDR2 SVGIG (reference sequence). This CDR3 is CAWSVGLNTEAFF. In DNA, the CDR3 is TGTGCCTGGAGTGTTGGACTGAACACTGAAGCTTTCTTT.

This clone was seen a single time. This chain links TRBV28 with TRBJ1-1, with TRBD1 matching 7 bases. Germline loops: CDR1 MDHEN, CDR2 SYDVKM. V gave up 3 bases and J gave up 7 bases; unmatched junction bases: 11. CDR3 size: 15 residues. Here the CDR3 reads CASSFSRQGRSEAFF. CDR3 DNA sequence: TGTGCCAGCAGTTTTAGTCGACAGGGTAGAAGTGAAGCTTTCTTT.

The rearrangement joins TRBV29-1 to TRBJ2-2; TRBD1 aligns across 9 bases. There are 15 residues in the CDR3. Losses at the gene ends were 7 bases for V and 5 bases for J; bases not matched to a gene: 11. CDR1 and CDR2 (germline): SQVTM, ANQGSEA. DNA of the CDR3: TGCAGCGCCGCCACCGGGACAGGGCTTACCGGGGAGCTGTTTTTT. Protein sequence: CSAATGTGLTGELFF.

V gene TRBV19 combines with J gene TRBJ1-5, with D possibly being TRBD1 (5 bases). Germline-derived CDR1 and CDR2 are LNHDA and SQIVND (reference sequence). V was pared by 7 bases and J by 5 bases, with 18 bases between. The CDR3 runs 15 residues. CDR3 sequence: CASTRDGKTDQPQHF. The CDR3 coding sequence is TGTGCCAGTACTAGGGACGGGAAAACAGATCAGCCCCAGCATTTT.

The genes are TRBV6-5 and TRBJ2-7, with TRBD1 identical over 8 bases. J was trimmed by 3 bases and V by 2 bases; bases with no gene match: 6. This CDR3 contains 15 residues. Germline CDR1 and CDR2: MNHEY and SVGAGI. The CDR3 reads CASSYEQGAYYEQYF. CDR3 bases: TGTGCCAGCAGTTACGAGCAGGGGGCGTACTACGAGCAGTACTTC.

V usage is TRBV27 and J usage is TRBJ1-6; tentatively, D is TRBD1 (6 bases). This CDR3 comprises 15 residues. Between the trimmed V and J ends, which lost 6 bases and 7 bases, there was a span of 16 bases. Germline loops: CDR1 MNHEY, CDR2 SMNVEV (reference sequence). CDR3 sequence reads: CASRPRPGTNSPLHF. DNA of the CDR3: TGTGCCAGCAGGCCGCGTCCCGGGACAAATTCACCCCTCCACTTT.

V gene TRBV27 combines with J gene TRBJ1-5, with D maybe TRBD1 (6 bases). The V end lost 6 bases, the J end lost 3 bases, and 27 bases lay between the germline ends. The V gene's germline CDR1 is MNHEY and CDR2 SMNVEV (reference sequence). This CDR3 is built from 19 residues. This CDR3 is CASRPRGTPAVLVNQPQHF. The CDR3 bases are TGTGCCAGCAGACCCCGAGGGACACCCGCTGTGTTAGTCAATCAGCCCCAGCATTTT.

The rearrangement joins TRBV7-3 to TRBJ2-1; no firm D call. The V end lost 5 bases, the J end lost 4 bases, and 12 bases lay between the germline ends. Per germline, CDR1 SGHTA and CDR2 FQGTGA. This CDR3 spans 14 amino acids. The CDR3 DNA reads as TGTGCCAGCAGCATTCTAGGTCCTTACAATGAGCAGTTCTTC. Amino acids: CASSILGPYNEQFF.

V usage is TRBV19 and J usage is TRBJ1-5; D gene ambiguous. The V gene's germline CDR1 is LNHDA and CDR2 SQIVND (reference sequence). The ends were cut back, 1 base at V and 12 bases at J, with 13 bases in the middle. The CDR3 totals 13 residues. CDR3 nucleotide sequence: TGTGCCAGTAGTATAGGGCGTGTCGGTCACCAGCATTTT. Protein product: CASSIGRVGHQHF.